This T cell receptor beta chain was sequenced for a study of blood T cell repertoires in COVID-19. Study background: Spain, Italy and the United States supplied samples that represented acute and convalescent COVID-19. PBMCs, B-cell-depleted T cells, or T cells provided the cDNA or gDNA that made up the material.

Germline V lookup: CDR1 SQVTM, CDR2 ANQGSEA. The CDR3 consists of 14 residues. V was pared by 5 bases and J by 6 bases, with 10 bases of the junction left unmatched. As processed by the authors: Researchers report that nucleated cell counts were estimated from reference gene primer amplification. Assay used: immunoSEQ multiplex PCR; TCRdb lists only in-frame clones, some missing. The V and J calls and clone size are taken from that table; D and trimming were inferred from the DNA. The data show 140,000 or so clones, roughly 80% seen once. The sample consisted of peripheral blood. The source is a human donor in a cohort sampled during active COVID-19. This sequence joins TRBV29-1 and TRBJ1-1; the match to TRBD1 covers 9 bases. As DNA, the CDR3 is TGCAGCGTTCTCCGGGACAGGGTGGATGCTGAAGCTTTCTTT. Residues: CSVLRDRVDAEAFF.